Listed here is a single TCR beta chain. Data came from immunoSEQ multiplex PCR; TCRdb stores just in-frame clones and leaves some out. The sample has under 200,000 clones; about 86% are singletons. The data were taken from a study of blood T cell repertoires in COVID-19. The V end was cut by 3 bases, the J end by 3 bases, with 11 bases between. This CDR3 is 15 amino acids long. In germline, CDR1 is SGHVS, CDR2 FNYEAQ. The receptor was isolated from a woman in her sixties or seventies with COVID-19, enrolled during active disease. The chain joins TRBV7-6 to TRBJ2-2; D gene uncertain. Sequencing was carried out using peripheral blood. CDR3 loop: CASSLLDSDTGELFF. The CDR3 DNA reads TGTGCCAGCAGCTTGCTTGACTCAGACACCGGGGAGCTGTTTTTT.